This T cell receptor (beta chain) was sequenced in a study of human T cells and chemical hapten exposure. Via MiXCR, TCRdb re-called the RACE reads, giving one row per CDR3 protein. The top ten hold approximately 1.2% of the sample, which has about 82,000 distinct CDR3 sequences, 5% to 8.5% seen once. Time point meaning: patch test 2, 6 weeks after DPC sensitization. Stated treatment: therapeutic diphenylcyclopropenone sensitization with weekly scalp DPC. V was shortened by 5 bases and J by 4 bases, with 11 bases between the two germline ends. In germline, CDR1 is SGHNT, CDR2 YENEEA. The CDR3 runs to 13 residues. This clonotype was counted many times. Its target is unknown. General observations from the study: Expanded TCRs made up significantly more big CDR3 similarity clusters than controls did.

The clonotype comes from a young woman with alopecia areata. Some clones in this sample may be carry-over from other donors' samples. The sequencing here drew on whole blood, taken in connection with sensitization to the hapten diphenylcyclopropenone (DPC). The chain joins TRBV11-3 to TRBJ1-1; possible D gene TRBD1, 5 bases. CDR3 coding DNA: TGTGCCAGCAGCACACAGGAGGGCACTGAAGCTTTCTTT. Translated: CASSTQEGTEAFF.